The source of this TCR beta chain is a study of breast tumors, draining lymph nodes, adjacent tissues. TCRdb passed the multiplex PCR reads through MiXCR, listing each CDR3 protein once. Among 200,000 or so distinct CDR3 sequences listed, around a third were seen once. The lymph nodes were axillary draining lymph nodes from breast cancer patients. This CDR3 contains 12 residues. Trimming removed 3 bases at V and 13 bases at J, with 12 bases between. Looked up from germline, CDR1 is SGHAT and CDR2 is FQNNGV. This clonotype was found many times. What it recognizes is unknown. General study points: Most tumor T cells seemingly derive from lymph node, then expand in tumor. Tumor repertoires ranked between lymph nodes and nontumor tissue in diversity, with V and J gene preferences. Luminal-like breast cancer showed significantly higher tumor–nontumor repertoire similarity than basal-like.

The chain recombines TRBV11-2 with TRBJ1-4; D is unresolved. The specimen sequenced was axillary lymph node tissue. The source is a female donor with breast cancer. Some clones in this sample may be carry-over from other donors' samples. CDR3 protein: CASSFEAGTLFF. The CDR3 region has the DNA TGTGCCAGCAGCTTTGAGGCGGGTACACTGTTTTTT. Full variable domain (rest looked up from reference TRBV11-2 and TRBJ1-4): EAGVAQSPRYKIIEKRQSVAFWCNPISGHATLYWYQQILGQGPKLLIQFQNNGVVDDSQLPKDRFSAERLKGVDSTLKIQPAKLEDSAVYLCASSFEAGTLFFGSGTQLSVL.